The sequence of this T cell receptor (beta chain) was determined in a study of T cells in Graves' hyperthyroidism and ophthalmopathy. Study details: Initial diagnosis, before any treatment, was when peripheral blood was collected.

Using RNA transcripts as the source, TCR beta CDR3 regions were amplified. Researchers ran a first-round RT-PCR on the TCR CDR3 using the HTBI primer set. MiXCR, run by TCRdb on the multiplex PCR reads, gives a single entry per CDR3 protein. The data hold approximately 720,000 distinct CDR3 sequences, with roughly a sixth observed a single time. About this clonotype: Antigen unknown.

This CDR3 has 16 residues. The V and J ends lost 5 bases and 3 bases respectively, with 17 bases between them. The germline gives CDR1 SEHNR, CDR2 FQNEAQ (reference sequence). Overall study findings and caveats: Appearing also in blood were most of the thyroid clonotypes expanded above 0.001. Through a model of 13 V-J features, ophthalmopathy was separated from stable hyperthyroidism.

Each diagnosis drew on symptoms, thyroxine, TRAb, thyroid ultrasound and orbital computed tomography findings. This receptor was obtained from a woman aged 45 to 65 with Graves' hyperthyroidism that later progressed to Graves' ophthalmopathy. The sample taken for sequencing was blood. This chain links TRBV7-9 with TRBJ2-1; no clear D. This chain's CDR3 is CASSPMRSMGYNEQFF. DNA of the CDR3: TGTGCCAGCAGCCCAATGAGATCAATGGGCTACAATGAGCAGTTCTTC.